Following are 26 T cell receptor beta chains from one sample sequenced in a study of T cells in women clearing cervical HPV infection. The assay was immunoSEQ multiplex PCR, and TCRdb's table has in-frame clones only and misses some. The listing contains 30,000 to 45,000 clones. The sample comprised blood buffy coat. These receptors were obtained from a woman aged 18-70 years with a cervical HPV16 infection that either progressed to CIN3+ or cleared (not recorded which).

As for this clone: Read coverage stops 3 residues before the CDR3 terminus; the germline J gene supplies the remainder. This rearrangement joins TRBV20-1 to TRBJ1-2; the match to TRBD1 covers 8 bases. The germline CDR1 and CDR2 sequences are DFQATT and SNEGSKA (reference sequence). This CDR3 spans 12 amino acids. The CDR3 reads CSAERDRLFYTF. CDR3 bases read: TGCAGTGCCGAAAGGGACAGGCTATTC.

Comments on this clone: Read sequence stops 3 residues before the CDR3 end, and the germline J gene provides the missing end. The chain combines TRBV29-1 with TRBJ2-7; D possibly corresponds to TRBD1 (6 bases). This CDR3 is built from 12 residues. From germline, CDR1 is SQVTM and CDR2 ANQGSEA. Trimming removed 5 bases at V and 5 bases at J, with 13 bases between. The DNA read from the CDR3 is TGCAGCGTTTTTGGGGGCTCAAACGAG. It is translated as CSVFGGSNE. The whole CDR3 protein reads CSVFGGSNEQYF.

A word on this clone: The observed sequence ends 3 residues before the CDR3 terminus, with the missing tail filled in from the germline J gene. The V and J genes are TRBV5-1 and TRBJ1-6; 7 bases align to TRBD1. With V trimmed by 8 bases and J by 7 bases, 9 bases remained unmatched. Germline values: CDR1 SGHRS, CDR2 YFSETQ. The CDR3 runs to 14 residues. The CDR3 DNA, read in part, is TGCGCCAGTAACGAGGGGGCTGGAAATTCACCC. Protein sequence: CASNEGAGNSP. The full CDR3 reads CASNEGAGNSPLHF.

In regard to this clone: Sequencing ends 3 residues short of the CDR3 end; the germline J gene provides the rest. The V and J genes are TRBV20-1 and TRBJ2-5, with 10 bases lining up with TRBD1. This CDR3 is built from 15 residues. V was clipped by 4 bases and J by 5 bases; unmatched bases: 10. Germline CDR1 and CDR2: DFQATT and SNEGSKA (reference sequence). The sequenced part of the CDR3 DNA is TGCAGTGCTACACCTCGACAGGGGGCGAGGGAGACC. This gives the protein CSATPRQGARET. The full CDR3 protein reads CSATPRQGARETQYF.

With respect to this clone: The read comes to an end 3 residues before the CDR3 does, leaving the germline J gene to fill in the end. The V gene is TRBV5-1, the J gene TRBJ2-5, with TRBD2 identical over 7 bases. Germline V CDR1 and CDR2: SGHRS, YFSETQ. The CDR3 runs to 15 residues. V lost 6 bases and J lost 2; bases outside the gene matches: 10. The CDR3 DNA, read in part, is TGCGCCAGCATCGCCGGGACTACCGGTCAAGAGACC. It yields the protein CASIAGTTGQET. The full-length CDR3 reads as CASIAGTTGQETQYF.

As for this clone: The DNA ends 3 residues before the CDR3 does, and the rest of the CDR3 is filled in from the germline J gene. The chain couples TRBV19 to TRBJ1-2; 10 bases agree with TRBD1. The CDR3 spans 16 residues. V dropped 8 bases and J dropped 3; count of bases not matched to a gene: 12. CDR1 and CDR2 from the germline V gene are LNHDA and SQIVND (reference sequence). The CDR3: CASGDRGVASDYGYTF. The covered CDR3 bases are TGTGCCAGTGGGGACAGGGGAGTTGCGAGCGACTATGGC.

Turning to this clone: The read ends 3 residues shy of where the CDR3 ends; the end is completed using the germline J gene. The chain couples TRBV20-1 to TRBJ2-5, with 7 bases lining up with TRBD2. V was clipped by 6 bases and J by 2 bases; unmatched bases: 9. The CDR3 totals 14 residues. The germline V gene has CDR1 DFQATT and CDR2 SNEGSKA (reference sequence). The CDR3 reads CSAPPGGTQETQYF. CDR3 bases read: TGCAGTGCCCCTCCGGGGGGAACTCAAGAGACC.

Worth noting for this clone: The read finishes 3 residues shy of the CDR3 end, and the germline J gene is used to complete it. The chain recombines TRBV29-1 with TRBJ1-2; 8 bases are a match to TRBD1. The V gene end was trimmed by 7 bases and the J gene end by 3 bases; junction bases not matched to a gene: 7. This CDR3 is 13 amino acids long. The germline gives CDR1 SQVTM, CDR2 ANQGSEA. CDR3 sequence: CSADRGLDYGYTF. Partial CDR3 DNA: TGCAGCGCCGACAGGGGACTCGACTATGGC.

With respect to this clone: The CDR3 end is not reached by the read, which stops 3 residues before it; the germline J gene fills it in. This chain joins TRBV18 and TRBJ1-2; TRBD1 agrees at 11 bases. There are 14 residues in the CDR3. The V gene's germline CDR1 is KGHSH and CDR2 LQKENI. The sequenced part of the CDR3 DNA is TGTGCCAGCTCACCCGGGACAGGGGGGTACGAC. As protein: CASSPGTGGYD. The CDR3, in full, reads CASSPGTGGYDYTF. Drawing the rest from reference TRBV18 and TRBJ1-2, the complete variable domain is NAGVMQNPRHLVRRRGQEARLRCSPMKGHSHVYWYRQLPEEGLKFMVYLQKENIIDESGMPKERFSAEFPKEGPSILRIQQVVRGDSAAYFCASSPGTGGYDYTFGSGTRLTVV.

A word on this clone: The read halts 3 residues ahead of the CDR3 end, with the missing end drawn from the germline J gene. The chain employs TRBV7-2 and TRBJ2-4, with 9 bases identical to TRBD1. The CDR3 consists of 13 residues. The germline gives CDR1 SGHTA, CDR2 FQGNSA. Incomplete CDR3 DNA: TGTGCCAGCAGCCCCACAGGGGGCCGTGGT. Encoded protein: CASSPTGGRG. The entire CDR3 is CASSPTGGRGQYF.

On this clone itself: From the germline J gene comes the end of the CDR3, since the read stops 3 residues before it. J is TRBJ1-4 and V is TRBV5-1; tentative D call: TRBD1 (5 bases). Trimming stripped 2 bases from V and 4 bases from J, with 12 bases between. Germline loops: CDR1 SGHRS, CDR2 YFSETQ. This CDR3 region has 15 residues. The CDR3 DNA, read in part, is TGCGCCAGCAGCTTCGGGGGTTCCCTTAATGAAAAA. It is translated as CASSFGGSLNEK. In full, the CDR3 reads CASSFGGSLNEKLFF. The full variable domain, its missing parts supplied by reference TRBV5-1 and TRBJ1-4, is KAGVTQTPRYLIKTRGQQVTLSCSPISGHRSVSWYQQTPGQGLQFLFEYFSETQRNKGNFPGRFSGRQFSNSRSEMNVSTLELGDSALYLCASSFGGSLNEKLFFGSGTQLSVL.

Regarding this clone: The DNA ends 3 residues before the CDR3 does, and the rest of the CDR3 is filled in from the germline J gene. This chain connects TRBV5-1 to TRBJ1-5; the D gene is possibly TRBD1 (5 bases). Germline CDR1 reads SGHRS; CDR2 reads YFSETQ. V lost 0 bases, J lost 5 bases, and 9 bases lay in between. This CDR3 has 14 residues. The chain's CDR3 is CASSLGGDHQPQHF. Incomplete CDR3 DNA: TGCGCCAGCAGCTTGGGAGGGGATCATCAGCCC.

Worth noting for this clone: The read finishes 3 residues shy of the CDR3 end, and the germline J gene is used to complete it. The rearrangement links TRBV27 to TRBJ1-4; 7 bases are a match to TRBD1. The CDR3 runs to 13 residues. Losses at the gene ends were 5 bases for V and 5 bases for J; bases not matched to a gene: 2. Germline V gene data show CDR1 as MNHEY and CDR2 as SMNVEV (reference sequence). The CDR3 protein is CASSTQGNEKLFF. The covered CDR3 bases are TGTGCCAGCAGTACACAGGGGAATGAAAAA.

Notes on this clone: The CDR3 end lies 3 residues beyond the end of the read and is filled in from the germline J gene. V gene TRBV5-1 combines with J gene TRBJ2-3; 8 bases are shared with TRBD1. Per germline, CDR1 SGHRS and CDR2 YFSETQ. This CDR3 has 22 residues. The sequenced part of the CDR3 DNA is TGCGCCAGCAGCTTGGTCGAATCTCACGAGACAGGGGAAGGTTTTATCAATCAGCCG. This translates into CASSLVESHETGEGFINQP. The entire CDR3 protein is CASSLVESHETGEGFINQPQYF.

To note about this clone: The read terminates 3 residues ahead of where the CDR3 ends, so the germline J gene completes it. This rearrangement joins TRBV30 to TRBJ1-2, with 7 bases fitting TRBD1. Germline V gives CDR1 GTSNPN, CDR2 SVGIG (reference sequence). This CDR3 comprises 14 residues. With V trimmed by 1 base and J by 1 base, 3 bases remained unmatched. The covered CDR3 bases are TGTGCCTGGAGTGGGGGGGACAGTAACTATGGC. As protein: CAWSGGDSNYG. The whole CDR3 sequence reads CAWSGGDSNYGYTF.

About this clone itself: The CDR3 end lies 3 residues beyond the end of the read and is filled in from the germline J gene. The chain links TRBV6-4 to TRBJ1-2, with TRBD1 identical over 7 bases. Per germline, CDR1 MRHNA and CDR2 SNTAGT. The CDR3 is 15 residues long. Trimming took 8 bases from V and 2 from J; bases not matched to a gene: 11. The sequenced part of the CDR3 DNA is TGTGCCAGCTCCAATCACGGGACAGAGAACTATGGC. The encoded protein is CASSNHGTENYG. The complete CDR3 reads CASSNHGTENYGYTF.

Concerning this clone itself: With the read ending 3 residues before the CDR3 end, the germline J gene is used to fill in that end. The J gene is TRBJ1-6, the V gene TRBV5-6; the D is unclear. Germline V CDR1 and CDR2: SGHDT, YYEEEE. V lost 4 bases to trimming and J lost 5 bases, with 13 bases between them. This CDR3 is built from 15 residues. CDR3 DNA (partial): TGTGCCAGCAGCCCTGACAAGGGCGATAATTCACCC. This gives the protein CASSPDKGDNSP. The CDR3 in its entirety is CASSPDKGDNSPLHF.

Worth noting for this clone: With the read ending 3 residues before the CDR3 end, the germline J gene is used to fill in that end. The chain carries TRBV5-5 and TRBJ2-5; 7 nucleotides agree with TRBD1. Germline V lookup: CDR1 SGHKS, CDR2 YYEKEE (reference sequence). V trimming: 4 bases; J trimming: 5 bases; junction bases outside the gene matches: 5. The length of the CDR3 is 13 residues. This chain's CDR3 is CASSKQGWETQYF. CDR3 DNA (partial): TGTGCCAGCAGCAAACAGGGGTGGGAGACC.

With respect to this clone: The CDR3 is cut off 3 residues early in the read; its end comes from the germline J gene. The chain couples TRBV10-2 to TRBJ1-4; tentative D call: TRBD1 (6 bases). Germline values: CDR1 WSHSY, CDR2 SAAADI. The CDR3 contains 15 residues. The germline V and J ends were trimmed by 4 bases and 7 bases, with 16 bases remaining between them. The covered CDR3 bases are TGCGCCAGCAGTGGGGATTGGGGGCTTGGTGAAAAA. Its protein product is CASSGDWGLGEK. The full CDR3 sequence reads CASSGDWGLGEKLFF.

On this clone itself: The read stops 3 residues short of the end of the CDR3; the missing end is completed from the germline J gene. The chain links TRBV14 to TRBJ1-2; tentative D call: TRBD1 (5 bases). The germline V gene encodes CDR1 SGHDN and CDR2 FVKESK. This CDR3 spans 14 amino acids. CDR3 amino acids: CASSALQATGSYTF. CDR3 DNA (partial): TGTGCCAGCAGCGCGTTACAGGCCACTGGGAGC.

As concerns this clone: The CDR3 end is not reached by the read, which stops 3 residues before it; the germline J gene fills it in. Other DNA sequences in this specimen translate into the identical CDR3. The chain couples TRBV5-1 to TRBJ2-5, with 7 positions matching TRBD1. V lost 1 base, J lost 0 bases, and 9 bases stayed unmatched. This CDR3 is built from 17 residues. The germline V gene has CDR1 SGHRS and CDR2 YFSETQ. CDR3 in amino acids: CASSLNGQAANQETQYF. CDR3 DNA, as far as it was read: TGCGCCAGCAGCTTGAATGGACAGGCGGCCAACCAAGAGACC.

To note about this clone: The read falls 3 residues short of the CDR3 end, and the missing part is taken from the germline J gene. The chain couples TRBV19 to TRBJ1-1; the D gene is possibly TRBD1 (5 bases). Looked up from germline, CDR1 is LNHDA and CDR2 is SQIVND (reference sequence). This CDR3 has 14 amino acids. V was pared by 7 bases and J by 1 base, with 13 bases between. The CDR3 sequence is CASTSQGPNTEAFF. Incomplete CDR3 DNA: TGTGCCAGTACTAGTCAGGGTCCGAACACTGAA.

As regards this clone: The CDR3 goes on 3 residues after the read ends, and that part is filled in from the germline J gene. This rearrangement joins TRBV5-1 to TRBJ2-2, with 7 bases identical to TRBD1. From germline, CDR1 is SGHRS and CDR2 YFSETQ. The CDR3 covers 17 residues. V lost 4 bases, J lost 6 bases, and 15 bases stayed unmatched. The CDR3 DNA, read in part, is TGCGCCAGCAGCGCCGCGCCGACAGGGCAAGTTCCCGGGGAG. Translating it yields CASSAAPTGQVPGE. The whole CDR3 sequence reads CASSAAPTGQVPGELFF.

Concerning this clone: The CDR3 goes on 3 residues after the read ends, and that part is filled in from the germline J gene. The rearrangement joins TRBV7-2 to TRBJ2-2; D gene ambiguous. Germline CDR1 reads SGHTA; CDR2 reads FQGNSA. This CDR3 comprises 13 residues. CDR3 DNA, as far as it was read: TGTGCCAGCAGCCGCGCGGCTAATGAAAAG. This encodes CASSRAANEK. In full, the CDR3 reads CASSRAANEKLFF.

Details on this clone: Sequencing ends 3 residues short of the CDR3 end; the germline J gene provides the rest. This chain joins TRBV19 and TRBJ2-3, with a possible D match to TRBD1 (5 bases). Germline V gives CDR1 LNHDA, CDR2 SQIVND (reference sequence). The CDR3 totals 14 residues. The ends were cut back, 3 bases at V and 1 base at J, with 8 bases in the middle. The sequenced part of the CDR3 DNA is TGTGCCAGTAGTATGGGGCAGGGCACAGATACG. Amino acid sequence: CASSMGQGTDT. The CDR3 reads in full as CASSMGQGTDTQYF. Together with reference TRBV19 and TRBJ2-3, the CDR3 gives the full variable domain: DGGITQSPKYLFRKEGQNVTLSCEQNLNHDAMYWYRQDPGQGLRLIYYSQIVNDFQKGDIAEGYSVSREKKESFPLTVTSAQKNPTAFYLCASSMGQGTDTQYFGPGTRLTVL.

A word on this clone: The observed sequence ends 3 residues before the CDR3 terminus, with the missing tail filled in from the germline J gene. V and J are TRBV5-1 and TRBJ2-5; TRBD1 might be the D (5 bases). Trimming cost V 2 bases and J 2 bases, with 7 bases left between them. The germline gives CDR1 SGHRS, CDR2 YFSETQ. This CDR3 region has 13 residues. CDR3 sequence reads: CASSFQGQETQYF. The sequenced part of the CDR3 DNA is TGCGCCAGCAGCTTTCAGGGTCAAGAGACC.